The rows below give T cell receptor beta chains drawn from one sample of a study of blood T cells in healthy people across ages. In TCRdb, the 5' RACE reads were re-called with MiXCR into one record per CDR3 protein. The repertoire consists of about 1.4 million distinct CDR3 sequences, with approximately 59% occurring once and the leading ten covering 6.5% to 8.5%. Sequenced sample: blood. The receptors come from a man younger than 35 in good health. Each CDR3 is given with its conserved first and last residue. A D gene is named only where the DNA matches it firmly. Rows may omit the clone size; those that give it use once, few, many or a size class.

D gene,J gene,V gene,clone size,CDR3 protein,CDR3 DNA
TRBD2,TRBJ2-7,TRBV5-6,few,CASRGTSGPFYEQYF,TGTGCCAGCAGGGGGACTAGCGGGCCCTTCTACGAGCAGTACTTC
NA,TRBJ1-5,TRBV6-5,NA,CASRNGGMDNQPQHF,TGTGCCAGCAGAAACGGGGGGATGGACAATCAGCCCCAGCATTTT
NA,TRBJ2-7,TRBV18,few,CASSLTKYEQYF,TGTGCCAGCTCTCTCACGAAATACGAGCAGTACTTC
NA,TRBJ1-1,TRBV12-3/TRBV12-4,NA,CASSPRSASFEAFF,TGTGCCAGCAGTCCCCGTTCGGCTTCTTTCGAAGCTTTCTTT
NA,TRBJ1-2,TRBV5-4,NA,CASSLERSGYGYTF,TGTGCCAGCAGCTTGGAACGTAGTGGCTATGGCTACACCTTC
NA,TRBJ1-2,TRBV4-3,NA,CASSQVGVVPYGYTF,TGCGCCAGCAGCCAAGTTGGCGTAGTCCCCTATGGCTACACCTTC
NA,TRBJ2-7,TRBV4-1,once,CASSQFISDEQYF,TGCGCCAGCAGCCAATTCATCTCCGACGAGCAGTACTTC
NA,TRBJ2-4,TRBV5-6,NA,CASSPNRRNIQYF,TGTGCCAGCAGCCCGAACAGGAGGAACATTCAGTACTTC
NA,TRBJ1-2,TRBV19,NA,CASRAVPGWSGYTF,TGTGCCAGTAGGGCCGTCCCAGGGTGGAGCGGCTACACCTTC
NA,TRBJ2-5,TRBV13,few,CASSLPLSETQYF,TGTGCCAGCAGCTTACCTCTATCGGAGACCCAGTACTTC
TRBD2,TRBJ2-1,TRBV5-5,NA,CASSLTAGEYNEQFF,TGTGCCAGCAGCTTGACGGCGGGGGAGTACAATGAGCAGTTCTTC
NA,TRBJ2-1,TRBV9,few,CASTRGPSNEQFF,TGTGCCAGCACTCGCGGGCCGAGCAATGAGCAGTTCTTC
NA,TRBJ2-1,TRBV14,NA,CASSPDYVNEQFF,TGTGCCAGCAGCCCCGACTATGTCAATGAGCAGTTCTTC